This note documents a single T cell receptor beta chain sequence. Its specificity is not known. This entry is derived from a study of cytomegalovirus exposure and HLA in healthy donors. The study, taken as a whole, reports: It was likely that a cluster of highly shared sequence variants was a sequencing artifact.

PCR was performed using 60 Vbeta and 13 Jbeta primers. Authors' analysis steps: In a later analysis, of around 80 million unique beta chains, about 12 million appeared in at least two donors. Only in-frame clones appear in the TCRdb table, and some are missing; sequencing was by immunoSEQ multiplex PCR. The DNA gave D and trimming, while V, J and clone size come from that table. Among 100,000 or so clones, over 80% were seen once, and the ten largest hold 6.1%. The clonotype was recovered from a young man in good health and CMV-seronegative. The sequencing sample was made of PBMCs.

The CDR3 protein is CASSQTGTPYEQYF. The CDR3 nucleotides are TGCGCCAGCAGCCAGACCGGGACACCCTACGAGCAGTACTTC. The V and J genes are TRBV4-1 and TRBJ2-7, with D maybe TRBD1 (6 bases). The CDR3 covers 14 residues. Trimming stripped 3 bases from V and 2 bases from J, with 11 bases between. The germline V gene encodes CDR1 MGHRA and CDR2 YSYEKL.